Below, 5 T cell receptor beta chains from the same sample are listed, as sequenced in a study of tumor and adjacent non-tumor tissue in lung cancer. RNA was extracted from bulk tissue without any cell sorting. Distant lung tissue was collected more than 3 cm away from the tumor edge. The library came from three nested PCR rounds adapted from ARM-PCR protocols. TCRdb redid the calling of the multiplex PCR reads with MiXCR, one entry per CDR3 protein. The repertoire holds 90,000 to 100,000 distinct CDR3 sequences, with approximately 80% as singletons. Sequencing was carried out using distant non-tumor lung tissue. The receptor source for this set is a man aged 60 to 69 with small cell lung cancer.

Of note for this clonotype: This may stem from a read error, because a much larger clone lies one nucleotide away. This rearrangement joins TRBV30 to TRBJ2-6; D is perhaps TRBD2 (5 bases). The germline V and J ends were trimmed by 3 bases and 6 bases, with 15 bases remaining between them. The V gene's germline CDR1 is GTSNPN and CDR2 SVGIG (reference sequence). The length of the CDR3 is 15 residues. Written as DNA, the CDR3 is TGTGCCTGGAGCCGCGACTACGACCCGGCCAACGTCCTGACTTTC. This encodes CAWSRDYDPANVLTF.

This clonotype was recorded once. This clone may be a read error of a much larger clone one base away. V gene TRBV20-1 combines with J gene TRBJ2-2; TRBD1 matches at 7 bases. Germline trimming cut 8 bases from V and 3 bases from J; bases unmatched to any gene: 6. From germline, CDR1 is DFQATT and CDR2 SNEGSKA (reference sequence). The CDR3 sequence is 13 residues long. CDR3 region: CSPITGDTGELFF. In DNA, the CDR3 is TGCAGTCCTATAACAGGGGACACCGGGGAGCTGTTTTTT.

The rearrangement links TRBV30 to TRBJ2-2, with TRBD2 matching 9 bases. Losses at the gene ends were 8 bases for V and 0 bases for J; bases not matched to a gene: 16. Germline-derived CDR1 and CDR2 are GTSNPN and SVGIG (reference sequence). This CDR3 spans 18 amino acids. CDR3 residues: CAASPGLACLTNTGELFF. CDR3 DNA: TGTGCCGCATCCCCCGGACTAGCGTGCCTTACGAACACCGGGGAGCTGTTTTTT.

The V and J genes are TRBV11-2 and TRBJ2-1, with D uncertain. Trimming removed 0 bases from V and 12 bases from J, with 15 bases in between. The V gene's germline CDR1 is SGHAT and CDR2 FQNNGV. The CDR3 covers 14 residues. The CDR3 nucleotides are TGTGCCAGCAGCTTAGAGGCTTGGTTGATTGGGCAGTTCTTC. Protein: CASSLEAWLIGQFF. The full variable domain, with the rest looked up from reference TRBV11-2 and TRBJ2-1, is EAGVAQSPRYKIIEKRQSVAFWCNPISGHATLYWYQQILGQGPKLLIQFQNNGVVDDSQLPKDRFSAERLKGVDSTLKIQPAKLEDSAVYLCASSLEAWLIGQFFGPGTRLTVL.

The chain employs TRBV5-4 and TRBJ2-5; 7 bases fit TRBD1. This CDR3 contains 16 residues. CDR1 and CDR2 from the germline V gene are SGHNT and YYREEE (reference sequence). In nucleotides, the CDR3 is TGTATCAGCAGCCCCCAACTCGGACAGGTGGGAGAGACCCAGTACTTC. Translation gives CISSPQLGQVGETQYF.